This TCR beta chain was identified in a study of cytomegalovirus exposure and HLA in healthy donors. Looking at the study overall: From about 180 million T cells, an earlier analysis saw 120 million or so unique TCR beta sequences. Study-wide results and limits: Fewer N-insertions (relative to the 666-donor mean) were reportedly seen in an Asian-associated ancestry cluster in a later analysis.

The table lists this clone with a few counts. The antigen is unknown. The CDR3 runs to 17 residues. V was trimmed by 3 bases and J by 3 bases, leaving 24 bases between them. Germline V lookup: CDR1 GTSNPN, CDR2 SVGIG (reference sequence). The PCR used 60 Vbeta and 13 Jbeta primers. Sequencing used immunoSEQ multiplex PCR; TCRdb keeps in-frame clones, though not all of them. The sample records fewer than 130,000 clones, roughly 80% being singletons. The chain recombines TRBV30 with TRBJ2-7; D perhaps matches TRBD1 (5 bases). This sequence originates from a woman in her 30s in good health and CMV-seronegative. The sample taken for sequencing was PBMCs. The CDR3 reads CAWRLKPPQGKGYEQYF. CDR3 coding DNA: TGTGCCTGGAGACTAAAGCCCCCCCAGGGAAAGGGCTACGAGCAGTACTTC.